This T cell receptor (beta chain) was recovered during a study of beta chain features in type 1 diabetes (dated by TCRdb to between 2017 and 2018). The study in broad terms: No differences in mean age, gender distribution, total cell number or subset yield were found between patients and healthy donors. Whereas all 28 donors provided naive and central memory subsets, regulatory and stem cell-like memory subsets were isolated from just 8 patients and about 8 healthy donors. In the study, TCRB repertoires of sorted circulating CD4+ T cell subsets from recently diagnosed type 1 diabetes patients were compared with those of matched healthy donors. A total of under 140,000,000 sorted cells were examined across all samples, and the number of cells per subset was strongly correlated with RNA yield. Broad study findings and their caveats: A moderate but significant shortening of TCRB CDR3 length was observed in type 1 diabetes patients in all four CD4+ subsets. Sequencing cDNA rather than genomic DNA could over-represent highly expressing activated cells, although activation and CD3 levels did not differ between groups. Only small numbers of individuals were included in the HLA sub-analyses, which left unresolved whether HLA type had any influence on TCRB rearrangement. Fewer insertions and more nucleotide deletions at VDJ recombination sites were observed in patients with type 1 diabetes, implying thymic rearrangement abnormalities. PCR may preferentially amplify shorter templates, but because patient and control samples were amplified and corrected together, any resulting skew would affect both groups equally. Naive, central memory and regulatory TCRB repertoires appeared more similar among patients than among healthy donors.

The entire amount of isolated RNA was reverse transcribed using the High Capacity cDNA Reverse Transcription Kit, so the sequenced TCRB transcripts were expressed ones. Naive, central memory and regulatory T cell samples underwent deep immunoSEQ sequencing, averaging about 3.3 million total reads per sample. Sorted cells were lysed in RLT buffer, and RNA was extracted using DNase-treated RNeasy Micro or Mini kits according to cell number. To prevent cross-contamination, each cell subset was processed individually, whereas patient and healthy donor samples were processed jointly. The immunoSEQ multiplex PCR was used to amplify TCRB sequences from cDNA, yielding 87-bp fragments that span the CDR3 region. Sequencing of the amplicons was performed on the Illumina HiSeq platform. Per the source publication's procedure: Synthetic template baselines were used to correct PCR bias computationally, reads within Hamming distance 2 were collapsed together, and singletons that could not be merged were discarded. Reads were aligned against IMGT so that V, D and J genes, CDR3 length and insertions or deletions at six rearrangement sites could be assigned. Within each subset, clonotype counts were normalized to the number of sorted cells before true diversity and Gini coefficients were calculated with the tcR R package. The overlap coefficient, calculated on TCRB nucleotide sequences, was used to measure repertoire sharing. Out-of-frame TCRB sequences from naive cells were analyzed to stand in for the pre-selection repertoire. TCRdb stores this immuneACCESS table with in-frame sequences only. Part of the clones is absent; in the studies checked, under half of the shortfall reflects unresolved V genes, and no reason is known for the rest. The D gene and trimming were derived from the DNA, and the V and J assignments and clone size from that table. The sample data list 400,000 to 500,000 clones, and approximately 15% of these were observed just once. The top ten constitute less than 0.04% of the sample.

Relative to germline, V is missing 3 bases and J is missing 7 bases, with 20 bases of the junction outside any gene match. CDR1 SGHDT and CDR2 YYEEEE were looked up in the germline V gene. Measured from the cysteine to the phenylalanine, the CDR3 is 18 residues long. The DNA shown is the 54-base CDR3, in frame from base 1. Each donor gave one peripheral blood draw, averaging approximately 120 mL, which was collected into heparinised tubes. A BD FACSAria II and a panel including CD45RO, CCR7, CD25, CD127, CD95 and CD27 were used to sort naive, central memory, regulatory and stem cell-like memory CD4+ T cells. Purity was above 98% for every sorted population. PBMCs were isolated right away by Lymphoprep density gradient centrifugation and were stained directly, without culture. Samples were stained and sorted in pairs, with one healthy donor and one patient per experiment, so that batch effects were minimized.

Note on this clone: What this receptor recognizes is not known. No clone much larger than this one lies a single base away; base qualities are absent.

This receptor was obtained from a man aged 25-40 years in good health. Sequencing was carried out using naive CD4+ T cells from blood. The cell subset or site label, as the study defines it: true naive CD4+ T cells. This chain joins TRBV5-6 to TRBJ2-7; TRBD1 fits 9 bases in the junction. The nucleotide sequence is TGTGCCAGCAGCTCCGATTTGGACAGGGGAACGTTGGGGCTGGAGCAGTACTTC. Protein translation: CASSSDLDRGTLGLEQYF.